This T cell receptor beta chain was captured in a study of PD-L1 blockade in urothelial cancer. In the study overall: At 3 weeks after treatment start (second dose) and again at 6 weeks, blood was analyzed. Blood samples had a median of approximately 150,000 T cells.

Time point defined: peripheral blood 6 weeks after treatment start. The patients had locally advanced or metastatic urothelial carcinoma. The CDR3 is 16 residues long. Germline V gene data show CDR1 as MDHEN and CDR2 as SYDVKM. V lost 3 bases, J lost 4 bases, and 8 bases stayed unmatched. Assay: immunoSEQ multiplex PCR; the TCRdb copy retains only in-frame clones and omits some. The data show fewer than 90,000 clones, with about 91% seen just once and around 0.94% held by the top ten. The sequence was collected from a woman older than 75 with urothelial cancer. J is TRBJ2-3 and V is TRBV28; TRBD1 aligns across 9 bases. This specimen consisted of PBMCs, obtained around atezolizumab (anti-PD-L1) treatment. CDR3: CASSFAGTGLADTQYF. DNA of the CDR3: TGTGCCAGCAGTTTTGCCGGGACAGGGTTGGCAGATACGCAGTATTTT.